This T cell receptor (beta chain) was identified in a study of blood T cell repertoires in COVID-19 (dated by TCRdb to 2018 to 2021). At the level of the whole study: Samples from collaborators originated in the United States, Italy and Spain and spanned both the acute and convalescent phases of COVID-19. The sample metadata nearly always contained a de-identified subject ID, COVID-19 status, age in years and sex. The repertoires were released in a freely available public database intended as a resource for research on the immune response to SARS-CoV-2. Deeply sampled blood TCRbeta repertoires from subjects exposed to, actively infected with, or recovered from COVID-19 were included in the dataset. The samples were drawn from two sources: the first 160 participants of the ongoing ImmuneRACE study, and 950 to 1,500 subjects contributed by 6 global collaborators. The material from the prospective study consisted of cDNA or gDNA derived from T cells, B-cell-depleted T cells, or PBMCs. Where available, HLA class I and class II types were taken from metadata supplied by the sample provider and were not determined by assay-based typing. What the research found in general, with its limitations: How much clinical and demographic metadata was included differed by source and by participant, and the metadata was provided uncurated.

TCRbeta CDR3 regions were amplified from genomic DNA using the immunoSEQ Assay, a bias-controlled multiplex PCR. In the source study's methods: Nucleated cell counts per sample were estimated from amplification of reference gene primers within the assay. Sequence reads were collapsed and filtered to measure the absolute abundance of every unique TCRbeta CDR3 rearrangement. For each sample, productive Simpson clonality was calculated as the square root of Simpson's diversity index over productive rearrangements. TCRdb holds this immuneACCESS table with in-frame rearrangements only. Some clones are missing; in checked studies, unresolved V genes explain under half, and the rest has no known cause. V, J and clone size are those of that table, while D and trimming were read from the DNA. A total of tens of thousands of clones appear in this sample, about two thirds of them only once. About a sixth of the sample is taken by the ten largest.

This clone was counted a single time. It has no known antigen specificity. Base quality data are lacking; no much larger clone is found one base away. Reading from cysteine to phenylalanine, the CDR3 counts 16 amino acids. Only the CDR3 DNA is retained, 48 bases long and in frame from the first base. For this chain, trimming is 3 bases at the V end and 4 bases at the J end, and the number of junction bases without a gene match is 6. The germline V gene gives CDR1 as SGHNT and CDR2 as YENEEA. The collaborating institutions used their own protocols to collect whole blood in K2EDTA tubes. For TCRbeta analysis, collaborators shipped samples as frozen whole blood, isolated PBMCs, or DNA extracted from either of those sample types.

The sample was peripheral blood. The rearranged segments are TRBV11-3 and TRBJ2-1; 10 bases in between match TRBD2. This TCR derives from a human donor in a cohort sampled during active COVID-19. The nucleotide sequence reads TGTGCCAGCAGCTTGGCGGGACTAGCGAAATACAATGAGCAGTTCTTC. Translated, this gives CASSLAGLAKYNEQFF.